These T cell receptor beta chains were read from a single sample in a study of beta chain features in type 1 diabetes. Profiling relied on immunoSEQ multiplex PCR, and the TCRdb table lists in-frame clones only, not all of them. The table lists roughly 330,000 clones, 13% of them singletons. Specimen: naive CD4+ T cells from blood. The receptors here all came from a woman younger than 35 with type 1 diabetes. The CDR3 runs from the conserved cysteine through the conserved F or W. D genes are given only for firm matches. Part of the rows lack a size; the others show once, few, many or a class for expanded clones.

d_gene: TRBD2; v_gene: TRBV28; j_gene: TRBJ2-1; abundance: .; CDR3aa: CASSFRVAGPEIPTSEQFF; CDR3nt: TGTGCCAGCAGTTTTCGGGTAGCGGGACCAGAAATCCCTACAAGTGAGCAGTTCTTC
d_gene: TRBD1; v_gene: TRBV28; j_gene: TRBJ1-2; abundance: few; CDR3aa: CASSPPGQGGTF; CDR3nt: TGTGCCAGCAGCCCCCCGGGACAGGGCGGCACCTTC
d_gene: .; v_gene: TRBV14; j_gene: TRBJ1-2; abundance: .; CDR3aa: CASSRSAGIWYGYTF; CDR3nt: TGTGCCAGCAGCCGGTCGGCAGGGATATGGTATGGCTACACCTTC
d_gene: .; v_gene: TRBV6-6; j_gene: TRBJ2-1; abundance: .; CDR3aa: CASSYQGSEQFF; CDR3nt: TGTGCCAGCAGTTACCAAGGGAGTGAGCAGTTCTTC
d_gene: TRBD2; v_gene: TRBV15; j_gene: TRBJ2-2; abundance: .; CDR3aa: CATSRVRKREVSGELFF; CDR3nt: TGTGCCACCAGCAGAGTCAGAAAGCGGGAGGTATCCGGGGAGCTGTTTTTT
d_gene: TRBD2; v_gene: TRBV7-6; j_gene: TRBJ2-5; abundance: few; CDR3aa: CASSLATSGTETQYF; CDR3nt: TGTGCCAGCAGCTTAGCAACTAGCGGCACGGAGACCCAGTACTTC
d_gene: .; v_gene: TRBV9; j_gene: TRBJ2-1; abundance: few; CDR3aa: CASSVEGLSEQFF; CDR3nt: TGTGCCAGCAGCGTAGAAGGACTTTCCGAGCAGTTCTTC
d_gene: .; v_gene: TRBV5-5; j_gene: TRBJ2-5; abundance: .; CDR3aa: CASSFPGEETQYF; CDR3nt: TGTGCCAGCAGCTTCCCGGGAGAAGAGACCCAGTACTTC
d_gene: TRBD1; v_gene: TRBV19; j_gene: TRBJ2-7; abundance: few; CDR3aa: CASSTPPGTGGRYEQYF; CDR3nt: TGTGCCAGTAGTACGCCCCCGGGGACAGGGGGCCGCTACGAGCAGTACTTC
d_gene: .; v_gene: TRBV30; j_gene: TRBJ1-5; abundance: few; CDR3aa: CAWSVLGQEANQPQHF; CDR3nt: TGTGCCTGGAGTGTACTGGGGCAAGAGGCTAATCAGCCCCAGCATTTT